Listed below are T cell receptor beta chains from one sample, sequenced in a study of blood T cell repertoires in COVID-19. Sequencing was performed with immunoSEQ multiplex PCR; in TCRdb, only in-frame clones are kept and a portion is missing. The top ten clones hold 1.7% of a sample with fewer than 400,000 clones, just under 90% of them seen once. Sequencing input: PBMCs or T cells enriched from blood (not recorded which). These receptors originate from a woman aged 25 to 39 who had recovered from COVID-19. The CDR3 runs from the conserved cysteine through the conserved F or W. The D gene is left open where the match is weak.

J gene: TRBJ1-2
V gene: TRBV3-1/TRBV3-2
D gene: NA
CDR3 protein: CASSQRVFRGYTF

J gene: TRBJ2-7
V gene: TRBV9
D gene: TRBD2
CDR3 protein: CASSTSGGRYEQYF

J gene: TRBJ2-1
V gene: TRBV7-9
D gene: NA
CDR3 protein: CASTHRKHEQFF

J gene: TRBJ1-5
V gene: TRBV18
D gene: NA
CDR3 protein: CASSQQGWGGTSNQPQHF

J gene: TRBJ2-2
V gene: TRBV15
D gene: NA
CDR3 protein: CATSSDLATGELFF

J gene: TRBJ2-1
V gene: TRBV5-6
D gene: TRBD1
CDR3 protein: CASSHRDSYNEQFF

J gene: TRBJ2-7
V gene: TRBV24-1
D gene: TRBD1
CDR3 protein: CATSDPGTGSYEQYF

J gene: TRBJ2-1
V gene: TRBV9
D gene: NA
CDR3 protein: CASSGRGDEQFF

J gene: TRBJ2-3
V gene: TRBV7-3
D gene: TRBD1
CDR3 protein: CASSLNWGQSQYF

J gene: TRBJ1-2
V gene: TRBV7-8
D gene: NA
CDR3 protein: CASSLGRINYGYTF

J gene: TRBJ1-2
V gene: TRBV19
D gene: TRBD1
CDR3 protein: CASSIALGQGYGYTF